The 18 T cell receptor beta chains reported below all come from one sample, sequenced in a study of OX40 agonist ivuxolimab in advanced cancers. The library was built by means of the immunoSEQ multiplex PCR assay. Drawn from immuneACCESS, this table holds only the in-frame rearrangements with V and J called that TCRdb kept. Clones are partly lost; checked studies trace under half to an unresolved V gene and leave the rest unexplained. For this sample the table gives around 44,000 clones, of which roughly 86% were detected only once. Approximately 13% of the sample is in the top ten clones. The material was CD4+ or CD8+ T cells sorted from blood, obtained in a trial of the OX40 agonist ivuxolimab. The receptors come from an adult with an advanced solid tumor such as melanoma, head and neck, liver or kidney cancer.

CDR3 in amino acids: CASSLAAGAFLNTEAFF. For the CDR3, the DNA is TGTGCCAGCAGTCTAGCAGCGGGGGCCTTCCTGAACACTGAAGCTTTCTTT. The V call is TRBV27, the J call TRBJ1-1; a possible D gene is TRBD1 (6 bases). Trimming cost V 5 bases and J 0 bases, with 19 bases left between them. The germline gives CDR1 MNHEY, CDR2 SMNVEV (reference sequence). This CDR3 is built from 17 residues.

The V and J genes are TRBV11-2 and TRBJ1-3, with D perhaps matching TRBD1 (6 bases). Trimming pared 11 bases from V and 4 bases from J, leaving 12 bases between. The CDR3 is 12 amino acids. Germline loops: CDR1 SGHAT, CDR2 FQNNGV. This chain's CDR3 is CADRGPGNTIYF. CDR3 bases: TGTGCCGACCGGGGGCCAGGAAACACCATATATTTT.

The V call is TRBV13, the J call TRBJ1-3; 7 bases are a match to TRBD1. The CDR3 loop spans 15 amino acids. Germline CDR1 reads PRHDT; CDR2 reads FYEKMQ (reference sequence). The V and J ends lost 5 bases and 3 bases, in that order; junction bases with no gene match: 7. The CDR3 region is CASSPIGTVGNTIYF. Written as DNA, the CDR3 is TGTGCCAGCAGCCCAATCGGGACAGTTGGAAACACCATATATTTT.

The chain is built from TRBV9 and TRBJ2-7; D is perhaps TRBD2 (6 bases). V lost 0 bases, J lost 0 bases, and 10 bases lay in between. There are 15 residues in the CDR3. Germline-derived CDR1 and CDR2 are SGDLS and YYNGEE. The CDR3: CASSVGASVSYEQYF. CDR3 in DNA: TGTGCCAGCAGCGTAGGGGCTAGCGTCTCCTACGAGCAGTACTTC. Supplemented by reference TRBV9 and TRBJ2-7, the full variable domain reads DSGVTQTPKHLITATGQRVTLRCSPRSGDLSVYWYQQSLDQGLQFLIQYYNGEERAKGNILERFSAQQFPDLHSELNLSSLELGDSALYFCASSVGASVSYEQYFGPGTRLTVT.

The rearrangement links TRBV2 to TRBJ1-5; D is undetermined. Germline V gene data show CDR1 as SNHLY and CDR2 as FYNNEI. The V gene lost 3 bases and the J gene lost 0 bases, with 6 bases spanning the gap. The length of the CDR3 is 14 residues. CDR3 nucleotides: TGTGCCAGCAGTGACTACGGTAGCAATCAGCCCCAGCATTTT. Its translation: CASSDYGSNQPQHF.

This CDR3 is CASGLVGLSYEQYF. CDR3 DNA sequence: TGTGCCAGCGGTCTAGTGGGATTGTCCTACGAGCAGTACTTC. V gene TRBV27 combines with J gene TRBJ2-7; D gene unclear. V lost 8 bases to trimming and J lost 1 base, with 15 bases between them. There are 14 residues in the CDR3. From germline, CDR1 is MNHEY and CDR2 SMNVEV (reference sequence).

This clone has more than one count but fewer than ten. The chain joins TRBV11-2 to TRBJ1-4, with D uncertain. Trimming stripped 2 bases from V and 8 bases from J, with 6 bases between. The CDR3 is 12 residues long. Germline V lookup: CDR1 SGHAT, CDR2 FQNNGV. In nucleotides, the CDR3 is TGTGCCAGCAGCTTAAGTCGGGAAAAACTGTTTTTT. This sequence encodes CASSLSREKLFF.

The V and J genes are TRBV28 and TRBJ1-2; D is unclear. Trimming stripped 3 bases from V and 8 bases from J, with 13 bases between. This CDR3 region has 13 residues. Germline CDR1 reads MDHEN; CDR2 reads SYDVKM. CDR3 bases: TGTGCCAGCAGTTTTAGTCGTGTCGCGGGCTACACCTTC. It codes for CASSFSRVAGYTF.

The rearrangement joins TRBV27 to TRBJ2-7; D is possibly TRBD2 (6 bases). Per germline, CDR1 MNHEY and CDR2 SMNVEV (reference sequence). V lost 7 bases to trimming and J lost 4 bases, with 11 bases between them. The CDR3 has 12 residues. In nucleotides, the CDR3 is TGTGCCAGCACGGGACTTGATTACGAGCAGTACTTC. It translates to CASTGLDYEQYF.

A single count supports this clone. CDR3: CASSLPGEGRETQYF. The CDR3 DNA reads as TGTGCCAGCAGCCTCCCCGGTGAGGGTCGGGAGACCCAGTACTTC. The chain joins TRBV13 to TRBJ2-5; perhaps TRBD2 as D (5 bases). Per germline, CDR1 PRHDT and CDR2 FYEKMQ (reference sequence). Deletions cut 5 bases from V and 5 bases from J, with 18 bases between. CDR3 length: 15 amino acids. Full variable domain (outside the CDR3, taken from reference TRBV13 and TRBJ2-5): AAGVIQSPRHLIKEKRETATLKCYPIPRHDTVYWYQQGPGQDPQFLISFYEKMQSDKGSIPDRFSAQQFSDYHSELNMSSLELGDSALYFCASSLPGEGRETQYFGPGTRLLVL.

This CDR3 reads CASSHGTTSTDTQYF. The CDR3 DNA follows: TGCGCCAGCAGCCATGGGACAACTAGCACAGATACGCAGTATTTT. This chain uses TRBV5-1 with TRBJ2-3, with D perhaps TRBD1 (6 bases). Per the germline V gene, CDR1 is SGHRS and CDR2 is YFSETQ. CDR3 length: 15 amino acids. V was shortened by 4 bases and J by 0 bases, with 12 bases between the two germline ends.

V gene TRBV15 combines with J gene TRBJ2-1; a weak D match, TRBD2 (6 bases). The CDR3 covers 11 residues. CDR1 is LNHNV, CDR2 YYDKDF, per germline (reference sequence). V lost 11 bases to trimming and J lost 6 bases, with 11 bases between them. In DNA form, the CDR3 reads TGTGCCGTGGCGGGGTTCAATGAGCAGTTCTTC. Translated, it gives CAVAGFNEQFF.

This sequence joins TRBV7-2 and TRBJ1-2; weak D call: TRBD1 (6 bases). Trimming shortened V by 5 bases and J by 8 bases, and 15 bases separated the two germline ends. Germline V gives CDR1 SGHTA, CDR2 FQGNSA. This CDR3 has 13 residues. CDR3 sequence: CASSPAGAWGYTF. The CDR3, as DNA: TGTGCCAGCAGCCCCGCGGGGGCGTGGGGCTACACCTTC.

V usage is TRBV5-1 and J usage is TRBJ1-1; D call uncertain. This CDR3 spans 13 amino acids. Germline CDR1 SGHRS, CDR2 YFSETQ. The V end lost 3 bases, the J end lost 1 base, and 7 bases lay between the germline ends. CDR3 nucleotides: TGCGCCAGCAGCTGGTGGGGGAACACTGAAGCTTTCTTT. Its translation is CASSWWGNTEAFF.

The V and J genes are TRBV19 and TRBJ1-6; tentatively, D is TRBD1 (6 bases). The germline V and J ends were trimmed by 3 bases and 8 bases, with 23 bases remaining between them. Looked up from germline, CDR1 is LNHDA and CDR2 is SQIVND (reference sequence). This CDR3 region has 18 residues. The CDR3 bases are TGTGCCAGTAGTATGATGACGATGGGGGTGGGGGCTGATTCACCCCTCCACTTT. The encoded protein is CASSMMTMGVGADSPLHF.

The chain combines TRBV7-6 with TRBJ2-5; the D gene could be TRBD1 or TRBD2 (5 bases each). The end of the DNA fits TRBJ2-7 better, so the J call may be wrong. From germline, CDR1 is SGHVS and CDR2 FNYEAQ. This CDR3 has 12 residues. The DNA for the CDR3 is TGTGCCAGCAGCGTAGGGGAGCACGAGCAGTACTTC. It translates to CASSVGEHEQYF.

The chain carries TRBV23-1 and TRBJ1-1; 9 bases are a match to TRBD1. TRBV23-1 is an ORF; its function is uncertain. The CDR3 sequence is 13 residues long. The DNA of the CDR3 is TGCGACGAGCTACAGGGGGCGCGGGCTGAAGCTTTCTTT. This sequence encodes CDELQGARAEAFF.

A note on this clone: At one end, the junction sequence differs from germline, possibly due to a read error. The rearrangement uses TRBV7-7 and TRBJ1-3, with no clear D. Germline-derived CDR1 and CDR2 are SSHAT and FNYEAQ (reference sequence). CDR3 length equals 15 residues. CDR3 loop: CASSPLIDSGNTIYF. CDR3 in DNA: TGTGCTAGCAGCCCCCTGATCGACTCTGGAAACACCATATATTTT.